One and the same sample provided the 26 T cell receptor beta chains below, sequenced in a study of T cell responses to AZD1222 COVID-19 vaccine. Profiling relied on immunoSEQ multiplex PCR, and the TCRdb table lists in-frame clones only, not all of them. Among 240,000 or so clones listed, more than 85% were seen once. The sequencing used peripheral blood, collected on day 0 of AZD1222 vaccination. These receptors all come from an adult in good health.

As DNA, the CDR3 is TGCGCCAGCAGCCAGACAGGGGGTGTCGAGCAGTACTTC. This sequence encodes CASSQTGGVEQYF. The chain combines TRBV5-1 with TRBJ2-7; 9 nucleotides line up with TRBD1. The CDR3 consists of 13 residues. The trim removed 4 bases at V and 6 bases at J, leaving 5 bases unmatched. Germline CDR1 reads SGHRS; CDR2 reads YFSETQ.

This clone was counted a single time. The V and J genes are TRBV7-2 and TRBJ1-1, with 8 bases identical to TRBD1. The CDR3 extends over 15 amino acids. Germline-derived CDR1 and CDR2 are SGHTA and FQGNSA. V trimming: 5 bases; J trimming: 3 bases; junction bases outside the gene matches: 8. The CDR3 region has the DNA TGTGCCAGCAGCGGGGAAGACAGGGGTCACACTGAAGCTTTCTTT. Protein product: CASSGEDRGHTEAFF.

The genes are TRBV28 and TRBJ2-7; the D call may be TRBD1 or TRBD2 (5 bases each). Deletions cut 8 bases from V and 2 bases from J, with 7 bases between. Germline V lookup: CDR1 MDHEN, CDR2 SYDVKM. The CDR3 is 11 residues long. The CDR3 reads CASEGPYEQYF. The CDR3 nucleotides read TGTGCCAGCGAGGGGCCCTACGAGCAGTACTTC.

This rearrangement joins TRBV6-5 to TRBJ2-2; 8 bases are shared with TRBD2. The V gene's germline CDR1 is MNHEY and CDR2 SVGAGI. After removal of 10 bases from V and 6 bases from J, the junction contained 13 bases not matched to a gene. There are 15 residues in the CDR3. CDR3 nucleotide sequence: TGTGCCACCGTTCCATCGGGGACTAGATCCGGGGAGCTGTTTTTT. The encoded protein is CATVPSGTRSGELFF.

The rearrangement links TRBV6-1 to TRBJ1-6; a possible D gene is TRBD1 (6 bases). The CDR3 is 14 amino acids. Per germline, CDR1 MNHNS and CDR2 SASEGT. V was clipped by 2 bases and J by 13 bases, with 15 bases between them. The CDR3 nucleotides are TGTGCCAGCAGTGAAAGAGGGGGGGCCCATCCCCTCCACTTT. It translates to CASSERGGAHPLHF.

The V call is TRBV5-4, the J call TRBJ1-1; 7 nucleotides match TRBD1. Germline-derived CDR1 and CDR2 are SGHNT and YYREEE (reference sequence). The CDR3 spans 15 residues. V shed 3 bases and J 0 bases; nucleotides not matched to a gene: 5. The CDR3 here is CASSSPGQMNTEAFF. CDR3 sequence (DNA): TGTGCCAGCAGCTCTCCGGGACAGATGAACACTGAAGCTTTCTTT.

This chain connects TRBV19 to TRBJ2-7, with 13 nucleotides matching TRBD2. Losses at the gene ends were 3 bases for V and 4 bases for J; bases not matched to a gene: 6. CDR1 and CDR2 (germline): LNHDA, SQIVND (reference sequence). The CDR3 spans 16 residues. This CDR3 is CASSILLAGGPYEQYF. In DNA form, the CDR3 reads TGTGCCAGTAGTATCCTACTAGCGGGAGGGCCATACGAGCAGTACTTC.

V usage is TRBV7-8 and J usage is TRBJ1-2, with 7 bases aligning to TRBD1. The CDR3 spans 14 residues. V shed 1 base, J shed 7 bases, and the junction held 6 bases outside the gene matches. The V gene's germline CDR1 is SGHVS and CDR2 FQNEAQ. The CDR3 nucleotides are TGTGCCAGCAGCTTAGTGGCAGGGACAGTTGGCTACACCTTC. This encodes CASSLVAGTVGYTF.

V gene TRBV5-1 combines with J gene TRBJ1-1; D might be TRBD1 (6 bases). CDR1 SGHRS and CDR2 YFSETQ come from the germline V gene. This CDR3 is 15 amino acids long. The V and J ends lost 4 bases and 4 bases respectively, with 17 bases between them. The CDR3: CASSPPGGQGTEAFF. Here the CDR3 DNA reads TGCGCCAGCAGCCCCCCCGGGGGGCAGGGCACTGAAGCTTTCTTT.

The CDR3 protein is CASSLGLAASTDTQYF. CDR3 in DNA: TGCGCCAGCAGCCTAGGACTAGCGGCTAGCACAGATACGCAGTATTTT. The J gene is TRBJ2-3, the V gene TRBV4-1; 10 positions match TRBD2. Germline values: CDR1 MGHRA, CDR2 YSYEKL. The CDR3 runs to 16 residues. V lost 4 bases and J lost 0; bases outside the gene matches: 4.

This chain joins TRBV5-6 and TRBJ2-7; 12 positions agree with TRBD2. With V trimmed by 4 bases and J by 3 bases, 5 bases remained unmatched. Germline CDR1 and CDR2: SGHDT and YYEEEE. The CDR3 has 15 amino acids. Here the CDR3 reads CASSGWTSGIYEQYF. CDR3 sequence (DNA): TGTGCCAGCAGCGGCTGGACTAGCGGGATCTACGAGCAGTACTTC. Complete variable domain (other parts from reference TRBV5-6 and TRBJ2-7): DAGVTQSPTHLIKTRGQQVTLRCSPKSGHDTVSWYQQALGQGPQFIFQYYEEEERQRGNFPDRFSGHQFPNYSSELNVNALLLGDSALYLCASSGWTSGIYEQYFGPGTRLTVT.

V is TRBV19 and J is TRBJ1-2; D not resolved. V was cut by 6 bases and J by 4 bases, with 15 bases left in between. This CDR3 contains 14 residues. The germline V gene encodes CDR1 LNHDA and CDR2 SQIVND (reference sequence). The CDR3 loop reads CASRTTAASYGYTF. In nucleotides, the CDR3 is TGTGCCAGTAGAACTACTGCAGCCTCCTATGGCTACACCTTC.

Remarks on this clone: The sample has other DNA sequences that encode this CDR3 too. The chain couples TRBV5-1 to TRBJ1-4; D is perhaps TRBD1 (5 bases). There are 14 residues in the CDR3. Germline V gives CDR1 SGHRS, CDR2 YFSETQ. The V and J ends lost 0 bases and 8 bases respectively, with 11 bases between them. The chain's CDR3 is CASSLGQGGEKLFF. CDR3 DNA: TGCGCCAGCAGCTTGGGGCAGGGAGGGGAAAAACTGTTTTTT.

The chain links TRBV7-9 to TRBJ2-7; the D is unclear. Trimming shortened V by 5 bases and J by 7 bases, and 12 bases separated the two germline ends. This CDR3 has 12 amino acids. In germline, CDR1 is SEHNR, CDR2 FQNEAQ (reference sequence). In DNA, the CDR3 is TGTGCCAGCAGCCTCGACTCAATGGAGCAGTACTTC. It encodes CASSLDSMEQYF.

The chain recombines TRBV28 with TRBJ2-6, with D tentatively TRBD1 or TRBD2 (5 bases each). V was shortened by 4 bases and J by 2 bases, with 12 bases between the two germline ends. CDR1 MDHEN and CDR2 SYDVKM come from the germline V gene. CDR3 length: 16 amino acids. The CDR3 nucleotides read TGTGCCAGCAGTTCTGGGTGGGACCCTGGGGCCAACGTCCTGACTTTC. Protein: CASSSGWDPGANVLTF.

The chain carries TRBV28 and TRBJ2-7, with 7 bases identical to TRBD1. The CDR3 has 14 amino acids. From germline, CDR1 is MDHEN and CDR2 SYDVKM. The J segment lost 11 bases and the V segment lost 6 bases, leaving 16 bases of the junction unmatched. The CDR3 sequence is CASSHGQVRRPEYF. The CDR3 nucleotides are TGTGCCAGCAGCCATGGACAGGTAAGGCGACCCGAGTACTTC.

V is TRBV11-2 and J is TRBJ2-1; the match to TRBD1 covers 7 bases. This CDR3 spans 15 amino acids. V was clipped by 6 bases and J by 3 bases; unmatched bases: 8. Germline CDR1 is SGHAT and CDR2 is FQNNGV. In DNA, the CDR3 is TGTGCCAGCAGGGGCAACAGGGGAGTCTACAATGAGCAGTTCTTC. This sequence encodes CASRGNRGVYNEQFF.

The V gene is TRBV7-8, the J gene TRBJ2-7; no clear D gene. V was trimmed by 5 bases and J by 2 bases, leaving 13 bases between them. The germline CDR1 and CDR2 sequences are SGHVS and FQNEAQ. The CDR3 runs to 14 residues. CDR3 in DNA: TGTGCCAGCAGCCCGTCTGACGGGCCCTACGAGCAGTACTTC. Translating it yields CASSPSDGPYEQYF. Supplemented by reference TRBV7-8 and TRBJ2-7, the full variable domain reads GAGVSQSPRYKVAKRGQDVALRCDPISGHVSLFWYQQALGQGPEFLTYFQNEAQLDKSGLPSDRFFAERPEGSVSTLKIQRTQQEDSAVYLCASSPSDGPYEQYFGPGTRLTVT.

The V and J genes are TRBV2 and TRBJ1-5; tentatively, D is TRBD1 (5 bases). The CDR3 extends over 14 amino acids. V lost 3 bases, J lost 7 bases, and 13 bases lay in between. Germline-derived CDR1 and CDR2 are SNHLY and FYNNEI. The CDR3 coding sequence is TGTGCCAGCAGTGAGACAGCCGGGGGGCAGCCCCAGCATTTT. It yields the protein CASSETAGGQPQHF.

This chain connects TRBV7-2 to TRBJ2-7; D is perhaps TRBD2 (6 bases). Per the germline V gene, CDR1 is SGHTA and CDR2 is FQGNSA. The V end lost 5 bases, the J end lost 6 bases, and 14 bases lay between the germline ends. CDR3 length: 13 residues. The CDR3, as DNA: TGTGCCAGCAGCCCCGGAGGGCTTTCCGAGCAGTACTTC. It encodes CASSPGGLSEQYF. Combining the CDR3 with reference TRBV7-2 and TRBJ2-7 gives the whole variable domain GAGVSQSPSNKVTEKGKDVELRCDPISGHTALYWYRQSLGQGLEFLIYFQGNSAPDKSGLPSDRFSAERTGGSVSTLTIQRTQQEDSAVYLCASSPGGLSEQYFGPGTRLTVT.

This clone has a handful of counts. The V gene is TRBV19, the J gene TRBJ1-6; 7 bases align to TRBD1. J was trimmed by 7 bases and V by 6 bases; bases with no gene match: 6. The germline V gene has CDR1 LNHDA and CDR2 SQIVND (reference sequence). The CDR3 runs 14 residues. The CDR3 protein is CASRVQGMNSPLHF. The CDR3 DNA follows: TGTGCCAGTAGGGTACAGGGGATGAATTCACCCCTCCACTTT.

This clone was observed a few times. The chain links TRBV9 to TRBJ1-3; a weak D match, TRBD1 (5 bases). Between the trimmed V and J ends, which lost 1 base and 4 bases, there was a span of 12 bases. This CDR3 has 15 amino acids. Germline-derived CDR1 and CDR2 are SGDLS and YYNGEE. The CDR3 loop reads CASSVSGGNGNTIYF. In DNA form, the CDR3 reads TGTGCCAGCAGCGTATCCGGGGGGAACGGAAACACCATATATTTT.

The CDR3 spells CASSMGQNTGELFF. As DNA, the CDR3 is TGTGCCAGCAGTATGGGCCAGAACACCGGGGAGCTGTTTTTT. J is TRBJ2-2 and V is TRBV28; D ambiguous. This CDR3 is 14 amino acids long. Germline CDR1 is MDHEN and CDR2 is SYDVKM. With 5 bases removed from V and 1 base from J, the gap between germline ends came to 8 bases.

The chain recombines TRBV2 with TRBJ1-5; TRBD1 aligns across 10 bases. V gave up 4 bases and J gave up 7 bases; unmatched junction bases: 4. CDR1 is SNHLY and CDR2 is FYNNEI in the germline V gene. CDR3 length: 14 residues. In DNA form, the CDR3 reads TGTGCCAGCAGTGTCCCGACAGGGGGCCAGCCCCAGCATTTT. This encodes CASSVPTGGQPQHF.

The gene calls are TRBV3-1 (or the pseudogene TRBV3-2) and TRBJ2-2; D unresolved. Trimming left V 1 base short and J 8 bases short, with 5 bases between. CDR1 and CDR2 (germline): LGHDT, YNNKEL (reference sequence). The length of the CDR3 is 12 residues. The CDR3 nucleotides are TGTGCCAGCAGCCAAGGTGTGGGGGAGCTGTTTTTT. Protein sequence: CASSQGVGELFF.

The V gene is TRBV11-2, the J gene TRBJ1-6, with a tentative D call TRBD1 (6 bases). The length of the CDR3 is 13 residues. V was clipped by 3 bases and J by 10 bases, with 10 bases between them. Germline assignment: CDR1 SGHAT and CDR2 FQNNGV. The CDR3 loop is CASSFGGGSPLHF. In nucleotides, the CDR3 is TGTGCCAGCAGCTTCGGAGGGGGATCACCCCTCCACTTT.